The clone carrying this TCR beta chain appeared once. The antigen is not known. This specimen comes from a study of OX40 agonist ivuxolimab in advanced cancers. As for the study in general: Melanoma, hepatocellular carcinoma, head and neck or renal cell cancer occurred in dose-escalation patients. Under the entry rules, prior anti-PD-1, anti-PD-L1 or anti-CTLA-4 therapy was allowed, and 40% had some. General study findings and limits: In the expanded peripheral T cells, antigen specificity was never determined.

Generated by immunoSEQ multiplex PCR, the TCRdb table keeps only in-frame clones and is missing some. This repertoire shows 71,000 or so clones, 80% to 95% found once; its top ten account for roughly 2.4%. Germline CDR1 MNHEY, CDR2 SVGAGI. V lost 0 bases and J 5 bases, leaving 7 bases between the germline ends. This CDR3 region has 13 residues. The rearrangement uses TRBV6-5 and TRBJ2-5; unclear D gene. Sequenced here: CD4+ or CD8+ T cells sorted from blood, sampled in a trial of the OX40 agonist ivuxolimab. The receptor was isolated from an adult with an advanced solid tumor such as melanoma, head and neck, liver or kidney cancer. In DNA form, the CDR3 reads TGTGCCAGCAGTTACTCAGGGTCGGAGACCCAGTACTTC. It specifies CASSYSGSETQYF.